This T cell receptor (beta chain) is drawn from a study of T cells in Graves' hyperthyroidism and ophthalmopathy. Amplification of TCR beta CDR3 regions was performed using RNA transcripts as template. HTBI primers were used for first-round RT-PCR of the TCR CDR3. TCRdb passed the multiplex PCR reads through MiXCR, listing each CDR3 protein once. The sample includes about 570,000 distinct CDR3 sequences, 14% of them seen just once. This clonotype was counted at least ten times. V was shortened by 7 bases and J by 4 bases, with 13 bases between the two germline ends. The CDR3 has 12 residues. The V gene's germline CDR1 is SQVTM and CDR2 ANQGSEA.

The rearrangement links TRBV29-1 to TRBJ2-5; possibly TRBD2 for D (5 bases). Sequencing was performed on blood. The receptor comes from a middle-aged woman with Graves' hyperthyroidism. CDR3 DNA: TGCAGCGCCGGGGTGACTGCAGAGACCCAGTACTTC. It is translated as CSAGVTAETQYF.